This is a list of T cell receptor beta chains from one sample in a study of CD8 T cells in Susac syndrome. TCRdb redid the calling of the immunoSEQ multiplex PCR reads with MiXCR, one entry per CDR3 protein. The table shows about 47,000 distinct CDR3 sequences, with around 92% occurring only once. Sequencing input: CD8+ T cells from PBMCs. The receptors were gathered from a human donor in good health. Both conserved end residues are part of each CDR3.

v_call cdr3_aa
TRBV11-2 CASRGTSGYNEQFF
TRBV4-1 CASSHTAGQETQYF
TRBV5-4 CASSYGQANTEAFF
TRBV5-1 CASSFAEGQGSYEQYF
TRBV12-3/TRBV12-4 CASGGYGYTF
TRBV5-5 CASSLELAGGGETQYF
TRBV4-3 CASSQEGTSGAGNEQFF
TRBV4-3 CASAPITGELFF
TRBV6-5 CASTLGAMNTEAFF
TRBV20-1 CSARVSGRGEQYF
TRBV4-1 CASSQALAGGTYEQYF
TRBV10-1 CASSEGTPETGELFF
TRBV19 CASSIGTGREQFF